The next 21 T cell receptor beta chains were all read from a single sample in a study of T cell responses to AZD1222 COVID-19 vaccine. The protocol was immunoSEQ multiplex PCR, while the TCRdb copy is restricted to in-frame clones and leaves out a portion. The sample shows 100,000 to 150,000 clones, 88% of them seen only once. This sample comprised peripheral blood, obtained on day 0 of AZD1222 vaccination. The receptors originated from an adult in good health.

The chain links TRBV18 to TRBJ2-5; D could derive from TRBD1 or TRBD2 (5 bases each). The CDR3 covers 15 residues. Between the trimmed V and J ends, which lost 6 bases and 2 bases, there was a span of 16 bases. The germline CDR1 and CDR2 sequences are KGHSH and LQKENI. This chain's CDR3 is CASSPLGTAQETQYF. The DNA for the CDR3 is TGTGCCAGCTCCCCATTAGGGACCGCTCAAGAGACCCAGTACTTC. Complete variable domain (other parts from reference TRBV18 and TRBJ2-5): NAGVMQNPRHLVRRRGQEARLRCSPMKGHSHVYWYRQLPEEGLKFMVYLQKENIIDESGMPKERFSAEFPKEGPSILRIQQVVRGDSAAYFCASSPLGTAQETQYFGPGTRLLVL.

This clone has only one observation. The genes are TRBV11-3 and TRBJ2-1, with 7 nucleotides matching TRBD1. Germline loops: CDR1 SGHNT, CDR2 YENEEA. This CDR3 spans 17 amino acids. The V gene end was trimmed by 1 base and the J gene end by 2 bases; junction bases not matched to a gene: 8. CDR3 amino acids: CASSLVGVGGPYNEQFF. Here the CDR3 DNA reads TGTGCCAGCAGCTTAGTAGGGGTAGGGGGCCCCTACAATGAGCAGTTCTTC.

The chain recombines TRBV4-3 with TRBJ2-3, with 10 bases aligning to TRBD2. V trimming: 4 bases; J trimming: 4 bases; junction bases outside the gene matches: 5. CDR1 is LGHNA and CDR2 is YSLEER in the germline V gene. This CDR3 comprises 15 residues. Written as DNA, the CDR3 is TGCGCCAGCAGCCCAGGACTAGCGGCGCCAGATACGCAGTATTTT. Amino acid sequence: CASSPGLAAPDTQYF.

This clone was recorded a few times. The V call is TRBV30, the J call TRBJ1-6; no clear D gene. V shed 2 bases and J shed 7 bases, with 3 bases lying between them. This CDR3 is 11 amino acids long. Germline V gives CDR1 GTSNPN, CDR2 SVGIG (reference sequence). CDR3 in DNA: TGTGCCTGGAGTCAAAATTCACCCCTCCACTTT. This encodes CAWSQNSPLHF.

The CDR3 DNA reads as TGTGCCAGCAGCTTGAAACCGAGCAGGACGAACACTGAAGCTTTCTTT. It translates to CASSLKPSRTNTEAFF. V and J are TRBV5-4 and TRBJ1-1; no firm D call. This CDR3 region has 16 residues. Trimming left V 1 base short and J 1 base short, with 14 bases between. Germline V lookup: CDR1 SGHNT, CDR2 YYREEE (reference sequence). Supplemented by reference TRBV5-4 and TRBJ1-1, the full variable domain reads ETGVTQSPTHLIKTRGQQVTLRCSSQSGHNTVSWYQQALGQGPQFIFQYYREEENGRGNFPPRFSGLQFPNYSSELNVNALELDDSALYLCASSLKPSRTNTEAFFGQGTRLTVV.

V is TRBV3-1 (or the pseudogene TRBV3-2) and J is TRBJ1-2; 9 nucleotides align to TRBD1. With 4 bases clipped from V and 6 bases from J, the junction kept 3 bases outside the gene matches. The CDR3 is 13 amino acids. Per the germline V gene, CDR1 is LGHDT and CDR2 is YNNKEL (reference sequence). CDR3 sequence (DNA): TGTGCCAGCAGCCTTACAGGGGGCGATGGCTACACCTTC. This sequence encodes CASSLTGGDGYTF.

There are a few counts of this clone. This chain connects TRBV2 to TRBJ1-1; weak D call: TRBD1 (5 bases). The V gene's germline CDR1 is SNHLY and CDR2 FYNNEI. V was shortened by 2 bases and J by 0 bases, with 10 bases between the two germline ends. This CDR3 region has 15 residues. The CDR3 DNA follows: TGTGCCAGCAGTGAATGGGGCCGCATGAACACTGAAGCTTTCTTT. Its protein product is CASSEWGRMNTEAFF. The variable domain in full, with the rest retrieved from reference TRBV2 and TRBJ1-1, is EPEVTQTPSHQVTQMGQEVILRCVPISNHLYFYWYRQILGQKVEFLVSFYNNEISEKSEIFDDQFSVERPDGSNFTLKIRSTKLEDSAMYFCASSEWGRMNTEAFFGQGTRLTVV.

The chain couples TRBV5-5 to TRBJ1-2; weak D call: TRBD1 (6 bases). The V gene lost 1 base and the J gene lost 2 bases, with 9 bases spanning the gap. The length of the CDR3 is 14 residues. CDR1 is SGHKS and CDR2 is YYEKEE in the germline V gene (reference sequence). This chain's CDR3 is CASSLSQGNYGYTF. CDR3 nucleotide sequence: TGTGCCAGCAGCTTGAGTCAGGGGAACTATGGCTACACCTTC.

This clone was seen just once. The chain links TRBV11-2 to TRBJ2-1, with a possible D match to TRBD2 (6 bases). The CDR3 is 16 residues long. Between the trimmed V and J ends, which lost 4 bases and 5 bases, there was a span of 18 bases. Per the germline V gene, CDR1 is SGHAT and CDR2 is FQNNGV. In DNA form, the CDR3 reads TGTGCCAGCAGCTGGACCGGGGGACGGGAAAACAATGAGCAGTTCTTC. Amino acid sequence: CASSWTGGRENNEQFF.

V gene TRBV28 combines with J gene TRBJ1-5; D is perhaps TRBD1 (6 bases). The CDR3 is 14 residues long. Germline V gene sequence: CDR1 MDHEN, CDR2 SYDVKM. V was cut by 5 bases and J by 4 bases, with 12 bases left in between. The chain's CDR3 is CASSQGQRNQPQHF. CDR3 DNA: TGTGCCAGCAGTCAAGGACAGCGGAATCAGCCCCAGCATTTT.

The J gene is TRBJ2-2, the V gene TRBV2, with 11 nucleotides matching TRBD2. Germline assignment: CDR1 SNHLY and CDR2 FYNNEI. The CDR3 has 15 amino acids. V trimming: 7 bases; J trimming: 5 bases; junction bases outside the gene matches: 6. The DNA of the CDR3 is TGTGCCAGCATTAACCGGACTAGCGGGACCGGGGAGCTGTTTTTT. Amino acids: CASINRTSGTGELFF.

As DNA, the CDR3 is TGCGCCAGCAGCGACCGGGACAGGGCCCTCAATGAGCAGTTCTTC. As protein: CASSDRDRALNEQFF. V is TRBV5-1 and J is TRBJ2-1; 9 bases match TRBD1. Germline V CDR1 and CDR2: SGHRS, YFSETQ. The junction had 8 bases not matched to a gene; V was cut back by 4 bases and J by 6 bases. This CDR3 is 15 amino acids long. The entire variable domain, with the rest obtained from reference TRBV5-1 and TRBJ2-1, is as follows: KAGVTQTPRYLIKTRGQQVTLSCSPISGHRSVSWYQQTPGQGLQFLFEYFSETQRNKGNFPGRFSGRQFSNSRSEMNVSTLELGDSALYLCASSDRDRALNEQFFGPGTRLTVL.

The CDR3 DNA is TGTGCCAGCAGCCTAGACTCCTCATTGGGAAAACTGTTTTTT. Its translation is CASSLDSSLGKLFF. The chain recombines TRBV7-9 with TRBJ1-4, with D uncertain. Trimming removed 5 bases from V and 10 bases from J, with 17 bases in between. This CDR3 contains 14 residues. Germline CDR1 SEHNR, CDR2 FQNEAQ (reference sequence). The variable domain in full, completed from reference TRBV7-9 and TRBJ1-4, reads DTGVSQNPRHKITKRGQNVTFRCDPISEHNRLYWYRQTLGQGPEFLTYFQNEAQLEKSRLLSDRFSAERPKGSFSTLEIQRTEQGDSAMYLCASSLDSSLGKLFFGSGTQLSVL.

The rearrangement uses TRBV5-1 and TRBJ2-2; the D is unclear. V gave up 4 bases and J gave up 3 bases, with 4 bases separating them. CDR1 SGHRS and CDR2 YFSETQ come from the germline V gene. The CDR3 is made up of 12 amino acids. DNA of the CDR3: TGCGCCAGCAGCACGGACACCGGGGAGCTGTTTTTT. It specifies CASSTDTGELFF.

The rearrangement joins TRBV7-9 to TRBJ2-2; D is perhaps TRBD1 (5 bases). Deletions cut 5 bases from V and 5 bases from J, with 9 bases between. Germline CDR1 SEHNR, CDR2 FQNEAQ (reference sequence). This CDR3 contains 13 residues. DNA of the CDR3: TGTGCCAGCAGCCCGCAGGGAACCGGGGAGCTGTTTTTT. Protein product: CASSPQGTGELFF.

The CDR3 here is CATSDWGQESSYNEQFF. CDR3 DNA sequence: TGTGCCACCAGTGATTGGGGACAGGAAAGCTCCTACAATGAGCAGTTCTTC. The rearrangement uses TRBV24-1 and TRBJ2-1, with TRBD1 matching 8 bases. The CDR3 sequence is 17 residues long. Trimming removed 2 bases from V and 0 bases from J; junction bases left unmatched: 5. The germline V gene encodes CDR1 KGHDR and CDR2 SFDVKD.

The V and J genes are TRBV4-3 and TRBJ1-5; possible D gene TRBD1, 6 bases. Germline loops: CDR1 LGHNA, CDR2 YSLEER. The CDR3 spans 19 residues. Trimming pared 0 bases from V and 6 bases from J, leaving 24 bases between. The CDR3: CASSQDFGYRDTAGQPQHF. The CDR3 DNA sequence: TGCGCCAGCAGCCAAGATTTTGGCTACCGGGACACCGCGGGTCAGCCCCAGCATTTT.

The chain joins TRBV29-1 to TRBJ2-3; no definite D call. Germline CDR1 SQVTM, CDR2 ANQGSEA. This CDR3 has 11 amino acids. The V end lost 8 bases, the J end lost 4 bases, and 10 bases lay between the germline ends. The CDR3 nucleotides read TGCAGCACGTACGGCGCAGATACGCAGTATTTT. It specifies CSTYGADTQYF.

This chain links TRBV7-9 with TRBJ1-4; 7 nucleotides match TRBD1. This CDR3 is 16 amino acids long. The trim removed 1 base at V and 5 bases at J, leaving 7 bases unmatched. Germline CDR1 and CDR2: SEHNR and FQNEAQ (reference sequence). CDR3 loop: CASSLVAGQSNEKLFF. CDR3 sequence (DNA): TGTGCCAGCAGCTTAGTGGCGGGACAGTCAAATGAAAAACTGTTTTTT. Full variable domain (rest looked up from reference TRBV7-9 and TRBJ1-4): DTGVSQNPRHKITKRGQNVTFRCDPISEHNRLYWYRQTLGQGPEFLTYFQNEAQLEKSRLLSDRFSAERPKGSFSTLEIQRTEQGDSAMYLCASSLVAGQSNEKLFFGSGTQLSVL.

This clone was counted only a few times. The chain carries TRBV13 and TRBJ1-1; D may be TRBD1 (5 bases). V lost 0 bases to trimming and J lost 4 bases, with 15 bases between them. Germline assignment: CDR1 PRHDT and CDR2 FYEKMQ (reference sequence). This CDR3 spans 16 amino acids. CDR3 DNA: TGTGCCAGCAGCTTAGGCAGGCGGGGAAGGGGCACTGAAGCTTTCTTT. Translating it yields CASSLGRRGRGTEAFF.

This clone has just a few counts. CDR3 bases: TGTGCCAGCAGCTCTAGAGTGGGGGGCTGGTATGGCTACACCTTC. Translation gives CASSSRVGGWYGYTF. The chain combines TRBV7-9 with TRBJ1-2, with a tentative D call TRBD1 (6 bases). Trimming removed 4 bases at V and 5 bases at J, with 17 bases between. The CDR3 extends over 15 amino acids. The germline V gene has CDR1 SEHNR and CDR2 FQNEAQ (reference sequence).